What follows are 23 T cell receptor beta chains derived from one specimen sequenced in a study of tumour-infiltrating T cells in Burkitt lymphoma. TCRdb's table, derived via immunoSEQ multiplex PCR, lists solely in-frame clones and lacks some. The repertoire includes approximately 1,200 clones, about 12% of them detected once, and around a quarter sits in the top ten. What was sequenced was tumor tissue. These receptors were taken from a human donor with Burkitt lymphoma.

Only a few counts were recorded for this clone. The chain employs TRBV7-2 and TRBJ1-3; the D is unclear. CDR3 length equals 15 residues. V was cut by 4 bases and J by 0 bases, with 10 bases left in between. Germline-derived CDR1 and CDR2 are SGHTA and FQGNSA. CDR3 nucleotide sequence: TGTGCCAGCAGCTCGACCCCGACCTCTGGAAACACCATATATTTT. This codes for CASSSTPTSGNTIYF.

This clone was seen more than once but under ten times. This rearrangement joins TRBV29-1 to TRBJ1-1; 7 nucleotides match TRBD1. Germline CDR1 and CDR2: SQVTM and ANQGSEA. Trimming at V came to 5 bases and at J to 3 bases, leaving 12 bases not matched to a gene. The CDR3 loop spans 15 amino acids. This CDR3 reads CSVPPGQREHTEAFF. The DNA of the CDR3 is TGCAGCGTTCCCCCGGGACAGAGGGAACACACTGAAGCTTTCTTT. The whole variable domain, remainder taken from reference TRBV29-1 and TRBJ1-1, is SAVISQKPSRDICQRGTSLTIQCQVDSQVTMMFWYRQQPGQSLTLIATANQGSEATYESGFVIDKFPISRPNLTFSTLTVSNMSPEDSSIYLCSVPPGQREHTEAFFGQGTRLTVV.

The rearrangement links TRBV29-1 to TRBJ1-2; possible D gene TRBD1, 5 bases. Trimming stripped 0 bases from V and 3 bases from J, with 17 bases between. The CDR3 runs to 16 residues. CDR1 is SQVTM, CDR2 ANQGSEA, per germline. The DNA of the CDR3 is TGCAGCGTTGAAGACGACGTTGTGATCAGGGACTATGGCTACACCTTC. Its translation is CSVEDDVVIRDYGYTF.

The V call is TRBV7-8, the J call TRBJ2-5; 7 positions match TRBD2. This CDR3 region has 16 residues. V dropped 4 bases and J dropped 5; count of bases not matched to a gene: 13. Germline lookup yields CDR1 SGHVS and CDR2 FQNEAQ. In DNA form, the CDR3 reads TGTGCCAGCAGCTCCCTGGGACTACAGAGCAGGGAGACCCAGTACTTC. Protein: CASSSLGLQSRETQYF.

V and J are TRBV11-3 and TRBJ2-7, with D perhaps matching TRBD2 (6 bases). The germline V gene encodes CDR1 SGHNT and CDR2 YENEEA. The CDR3 is made up of 14 amino acids. Deletions cut 5 bases from V and 2 bases from J, with 13 bases between. CDR3 sequence reads: CASSAGPVTYEQYF. Here the CDR3 DNA reads TGTGCCAGCAGCGCGGGGCCAGTAACCTACGAGCAGTACTTC.

This clone has more than one count but fewer than ten. The chain uses TRBV18 and TRBJ1-2, with 9 positions matching TRBD1. V dropped 5 bases and J dropped 5; count of bases not matched to a gene: 9. Germline V CDR1 and CDR2: KGHSH, LQKENI. CDR3 length: 15 amino acids. CDR3 sequence reads: CASSSRDRVPYGYTF. In DNA form, the CDR3 reads TGTGCCAGCTCATCCCGGGACAGGGTTCCATATGGCTACACCTTC.

This chain joins TRBV27 and TRBJ2-7; D not certain. The CDR3 sequence is 14 residues long. V was trimmed by 2 bases and J by 1 base, leaving 9 bases between them. Looked up from germline, CDR1 is MNHEY and CDR2 is SMNVEV (reference sequence). This CDR3 reads CASSLTGVSYEQYF. The CDR3 coding sequence is TGTGCCAGCAGTTTAACTGGCGTATCCTACGAGCAGTACTTC.

The chain joins TRBV9 to TRBJ2-1; weak D call: TRBD2 (6 bases). Trimming took 3 bases from V and 2 from J, leaving 15 bases between them. Per germline, CDR1 SGDLS and CDR2 YYNGEE. CDR3 length equals 16 residues. The CDR3 is CASSAPISGTYNEQFF. The CDR3 DNA is TGTGCCAGCAGCGCGCCGATTAGCGGAACCTACAATGAGCAGTTCTTC. The whole variable domain, remainder taken from reference TRBV9 and TRBJ2-1, is DSGVTQTPKHLITATGQRVTLRCSPRSGDLSVYWYQQSLDQGLQFLIQYYNGEERAKGNILERFSAQQFPDLHSELNLSSLELGDSALYFCASSAPISGTYNEQFFGPGTRLTVL.

This clone has just a few counts. This chain connects TRBV15 to TRBJ2-7; 8 bases align to TRBD1. Germline V CDR1 and CDR2: LNHNV, YYDKDF (reference sequence). V was pared by 5 bases and J by 3 bases, with 3 bases of the junction left unmatched. This CDR3 has 13 residues. CDR3 region: CATSQDRDYEQYF. DNA for the CDR3: TGTGCCACCAGCCAGGACAGGGACTACGAGCAGTACTTC.

The V call is TRBV7-9, the J call TRBJ1-2, with D uncertain. CDR3 length: 12 amino acids. Germline lookup yields CDR1 SEHNR and CDR2 FQNEAQ (reference sequence). The V and J ends lost 3 bases and 7 bases respectively, with 9 bases between them. CDR3 protein: CASSFRAAGYTF. CDR3 DNA sequence: TGTGCCAGCAGCTTTAGGGCGGCTGGCTACACCTTC.

Only a few counts were recorded for this clone. The gene calls are TRBV13 and TRBJ2-3; no definite D call. Trimming stripped 6 bases from V and 6 bases from J, with 16 bases between. The CDR3 loop spans 14 amino acids. Germline V gene data show CDR1 as PRHDT and CDR2 as FYEKMQ (reference sequence). CDR3: CASRSVSDGDTQYF. The CDR3 region has the DNA TGTGCCAGCAGATCGGTCTCCGATGGGGATACGCAGTATTTT. The full variable domain, with the rest looked up from reference TRBV13 and TRBJ2-3, is AAGVIQSPRHLIKEKRETATLKCYPIPRHDTVYWYQQGPGQDPQFLISFYEKMQSDKGSIPDRFSAQQFSDYHSELNMSSLELGDSALYFCASRSVSDGDTQYFGPGTRLTVL.

This clone was seen only a few times. The chain joins TRBV5-1 to TRBJ1-1; 8 bases match TRBD1. This CDR3 is 14 amino acids long. The J segment lost 4 bases and the V segment lost 3 bases, leaving 5 bases of the junction unmatched. Per the germline V gene, CDR1 is SGHRS and CDR2 is YFSETQ. The CDR3 sequence: CASSWGQASTEAFF. The CDR3 nucleotides read TGCGCCAGCAGCTGGGGACAGGCGAGCACTGAAGCTTTCTTT. The full variable domain, its missing parts supplied by reference TRBV5-1 and TRBJ1-1, is KAGVTQTPRYLIKTRGQQVTLSCSPISGHRSVSWYQQTPGQGLQFLFEYFSETQRNKGNFPGRFSGRQFSNSRSEMNVSTLELGDSALYLCASSWGQASTEAFFGQGTRLTVV.

The V and J genes are TRBV19 and TRBJ1-5; maybe TRBD1 (6 bases). Deletions cut 2 bases from V and 1 base from J, with 12 bases between. Germline CDR1 reads LNHDA; CDR2 reads SQIVND (reference sequence). The CDR3 length is 16 residues. The CDR3 DNA reads as TGTGCCAGTAGTATATCCCCAGGGGCGAGCAATCAGCCCCAGCATTTT. It yields the protein CASSISPGASNQPQHF.

This clone was detected only a few times. This chain uses TRBV6-1 with TRBJ1-3; a weak D match, TRBD1 (6 bases). Germline values: CDR1 MNHNS, CDR2 SASEGT. V was trimmed by 3 bases and J by 3 bases, leaving 9 bases between them. The CDR3 has 14 residues. CDR3 DNA sequence: TGTGCCAGCAGTGACGCGGACAGTGGAAACACCATATATTTT. It translates to CASSDADSGNTIYF.

This clone was counted between two and nine times. The V gene is TRBV7-3, the J gene TRBJ2-2, with 7 positions matching TRBD1. Germline V gives CDR1 SGHTA, CDR2 FQGTGA. The trim removed 3 bases at V and 6 bases at J, leaving 1 base unmatched. The CDR3 loop spans 13 amino acids. CDR3 in amino acids: CASSFGTAGELFF. The DNA of the CDR3 is TGTGCCAGCAGCTTCGGGACAGCCGGGGAGCTGTTTTTT.

The rearrangement joins TRBV18 to TRBJ2-7; tentatively, D is TRBD1 (5 bases). CDR3 size: 13 residues. Germline V CDR1 and CDR2: KGHSH, LQKENI. V was shortened by 3 bases and J by 5 bases, with 11 bases between the two germline ends. The CDR3 DNA follows: TGTGCCAGCTCACCTGACCAGGGCAACGAGCAGTACGTC. The encoded protein is CASSPDQGNEQYV.

This clone has a handful of counts. This chain uses TRBV2 with TRBJ2-3; D not resolved. There are 12 residues in the CDR3. Germline CDR1 is SNHLY and CDR2 is FYNNEI. With 7 bases removed from V and 2 bases from J, the gap between germline ends came to 7 bases. Written as DNA, the CDR3 is TGTGCCAGCACCCTGACCACAGATACGCAGTATTTT. Translating gives CASTLTTDTQYF.

In this sample, this clone turned up a few times. The chain uses TRBV5-1 and TRBJ2-3; weak D call: TRBD2 (5 bases). The CDR3 loop spans 15 amino acids. Germline loops: CDR1 SGHRS, CDR2 YFSETQ. V was pared by 2 bases and J by 5 bases, with 15 bases between. The chain's CDR3 is CASSFNGERLDTQYF. DNA for the CDR3: TGCGCCAGCAGCTTCAACGGGGAAAGGTTAGATACGCAGTATTTT.

This clone was observed a handful of times. The chain joins TRBV29-1 to TRBJ1-2; perhaps TRBD1 as D (6 bases). The CDR3 spans 13 residues. Trimming left V 4 bases short and J 7 bases short, with 16 bases between. Per germline, CDR1 SQVTM and CDR2 ANQGSEA. In nucleotides, the CDR3 is TGCAGCGTTGCTAATCCAGGGGTGAGTGGCTACACCTTC. Translation: CSVANPGVSGYTF.

The chain carries TRBV5-1 and TRBJ1-2; a possible D gene is TRBD1 (5 bases). V was shortened by 4 bases and J by 7 bases, with 20 bases between the two germline ends. CDR1 is SGHRS, CDR2 YFSETQ, per germline. The CDR3 runs to 15 residues. CDR3 sequence (DNA): TGCGCCAGCAGCAGCCGAAGCGGGGGAGGACCTGGCTACACCTTC. Translation: CASSSRSGGGPGYTF.

This clone was seen only a few times. This chain connects TRBV9 to TRBJ1-5; the D is unclear. The germline V and J ends were trimmed by 0 bases and 1 base, with 8 bases remaining between them. Germline V lookup: CDR1 SGDLS, CDR2 YYNGEE. The CDR3 spans 15 residues. This CDR3 is CASSVGLSSNQPQHF. The DNA of the CDR3 is TGTGCCAGCAGCGTAGGTCTGAGCAGCAATCAGCCCCAGCATTTT.

This clone was counted between two and nine times. The V and J genes are TRBV7-9 and TRBJ1-5, with 7 bases aligning to TRBD1. From germline, CDR1 is SEHNR and CDR2 FQNEAQ (reference sequence). V trimming: 2 bases; J trimming: 5 bases; junction bases outside the gene matches: 3. The CDR3 has 14 amino acids. The CDR3 coding sequence is TGTGCCAGCAGCTTAAGGGGGCCGGATCAGCCCCAGCATTTT. As protein: CASSLRGPDQPQHF.

In this sample, this clone turned up a few times. This chain joins TRBV27 and TRBJ2-7; 11 nucleotides line up with TRBD2. The CDR3 spans 14 residues. The germline CDR1 and CDR2 sequences are MNHEY and SMNVEV (reference sequence). V dropped 6 bases and J dropped 3; count of bases not matched to a gene: 4. The CDR3 DNA reads TGTGCCAGCAGATCACTAGCGGGGGACTACGAGCAGTACTTC. Protein product: CASRSLAGDYEQYF.